A selection of T cell receptor beta chains follows, all from one sample in a study of cytomegalovirus exposure and HLA in healthy donors. Clones were sequenced by immunoSEQ multiplex PCR, and TCRdb holds only the in-frame ones, with some missing. The table has 150,000 to 200,000 clones, around 86% seen once. The sample was PBMCs. The receptors derive from a man between 45 and 60 years old in good health and CMV-seropositive. Both conserved end residues are trimmed from each CDR3. Some rows have no size entry. The others give once, few or many, or a class for an expanded clone.

v_call,clone_size,cdr3_aa
TRBV4-1,NA,ASSPQGLTNSPLH
TRBV5-4,NA,ASSSSGTVKEQF
TRBV19,NA,ASETYLYSNQPQH
TRBV6-4,NA,ASKRDRVDTEAF
TRBV5-6,few,ASSQDTYEQY
TRBV10-3,NA,AISATGYEQF
TRBV27,NA,ASSLFFRTGVNSPLH
TRBV6-5,NA,ASRPLTGYYEQY
TRBV9,NA,ASNPTGVSGNTIY
TRBV5-6,few,ASGVGQGTYEQY
TRBV5-4,once,ASSLGSGRYNEQF
TRBV2,NA,ASSTSTGLGEKLF
TRBV6-1,few,ASSEVVELF
TRBV7-2,once,ASSLAYGGDEQY
TRBV4-3,NA,ASSQGRGGTDTQY
TRBV6-5,NA,ASSYATRGEQY
TRBV9,NA,ASSEGWDRDPHGANVLT
TRBV7-9,NA,SSSLAGRGHYNEQF
TRBV7-2,NA,ASSFRGADTQY
TRBV21-1,NA,ASSKVGLYNEQF
TRBV27,few,ASRITPGGTEAF
TRBV29-1,NA,SVARDRGAQY
TRBV11-2,NA,ASSPGSVGANVLT
TRBV30,NA,AWGTGSSYNSPLH
TRBV10-3,NA,AIRNIQGEQY
TRBV7-2,NA,ASSLVGTSGGRDTQY
TRBV7-9,once,ASSLAWASTDTQY
TRBV30,NA,AWRGAGVYNEQF
TRBV30,NA,AWGRAGGHT
TRBV6-6,NA,ASSHKRGVSNQPQH
TRBV7-9,NA,ASSLAEGANQPQH
TRBV6-4,NA,ASSDRGVSDTQY
TRBV28,NA,ASRKTGGDYGYT
TRBV9,NA,ASSGGQAPYEQY
TRBV6-5,NA,ASSIGSSYNEQF
TRBV18,NA,ASSPGQGMNTEAF
TRBV19,NA,ASSNQGLAFDEQF
TRBV7-3,few,ASSGAGGTADTQY
TRBV5-5,NA,ASSLEVAWETQY
TRBV28,NA,ASSFTGGYGYT